This TCR beta chain was sequenced in a study of cytomegalovirus exposure and HLA in healthy donors. TCRdb's copy holds only in-frame clones and misses some; the assay was immunoSEQ multiplex PCR. The sample includes about 180,000 clones, 85% of them seen just once. V lost 6 bases and J 5 bases, leaving 19 bases between the germline ends. This CDR3 spans 15 amino acids. The germline CDR1 and CDR2 sequences are LNHDA and SQIVND (reference sequence). The V gene is TRBV19, the J gene TRBJ1-1; tentative D call: TRBD1 (6 bases). The origin of this receptor is a man between 18 and 29 years old in good health and CMV-seropositive. The specimen sequenced was PBMCs. CDR3 nucleotides: TGTGCCAGTAGCTCCTGGGACATACAAGTGACTGAAGCTTTCTTT. It yields the protein CASSSWDIQVTEAFF.